Presented here are 18 T cell receptor beta chains from one specimen sequenced in a study of lymphopenia after photon versus proton radiotherapy. TCRdb's table, derived via immunoSEQ multiplex PCR, lists solely in-frame clones and lacks some. The sample contains around 30,000 clones, 84% of which appear only once. The material was peripheral blood, obtained from a patient treated with proton-based radiotherapy. Receptors were obtained from a woman in her seventies with pancreatic cancer.

This clone is deemed medium-sized. This rearrangement joins TRBV7-9 to TRBJ1-2; 8 positions match TRBD1. Germline trimming cut 4 bases from V and 10 bases from J; bases unmatched to any gene: 8. The V gene's germline CDR1 is SEHNR and CDR2 FQNEAQ (reference sequence). The CDR3 sequence is 13 residues long. Here the CDR3 reads CASSSTDRVTYTF. The CDR3 DNA sequence: TGTGCCAGCAGCTCTACGGACAGGGTAACCTACACCTTC.

The chain carries TRBV7-6 and TRBJ2-1; D ambiguous. Germline CDR1 and CDR2: SGHVS and FNYEAQ. The CDR3 sequence is 11 residues long. V was cut by 4 bases and J by 7 bases, with 5 bases left in between. CDR3 sequence (DNA): TGTGCCAGCAGCTCTTGGAATGAGCAGTTCTTC. This sequence encodes CASSSWNEQFF.

J is TRBJ2-5 and V is TRBV10-3; tentative D call: TRBD1 (5 bases). The DNA end favors TRBJ2-7, so the J call may be wrong. CDR1 and CDR2 (germline): ENHRY, SYGVKD. This CDR3 has 15 amino acids. CDR3 amino acids: CAISDQGRSSYEQYF. CDR3 nucleotides: TGTGCCATCAGTGACCAGGGCCGGAGCTCCTACGAGCAGTACTTC.

The CDR3 is CSVETFMGNEQFF. CDR3 nucleotides: TGCAGCGTTGAAACCTTTATGGGGAATGAGCAGTTCTTC. The V gene is TRBV29-1, the J gene TRBJ2-1; no firm D call. The germline V gene encodes CDR1 SQVTM and CDR2 ANQGSEA. The CDR3 spans 13 residues. Trimming took off 2 bases at V and 7 bases at J, with 12 bases between the two ends.

In this sample, this clone turned up once. The genes are TRBV28 and TRBJ1-5; 8 positions match TRBD1. The length of the CDR3 is 14 residues. V gave up 5 bases and J gave up 10 bases; unmatched junction bases: 10. Germline loops: CDR1 MDHEN, CDR2 SYDVKM. CDR3 DNA: TGTGCCAGCAGTCGGACAGGGAAGGGTCTCCCCCAGCATTTT. Its protein is CASSRTGKGLPQHF.

This chain joins TRBV4-3 and TRBJ2-1; D gene unclear. The CDR3 runs to 13 residues. Trimming shortened V by 0 bases and J by 6 bases, and 6 bases separated the two germline ends. Per the germline V gene, CDR1 is LGHNA and CDR2 is YSLEER. The CDR3 DNA reads as TGCGCCAGCAGCCAAGACCTTGGCAATGAGCAGTTCTTC. Its protein product is CASSQDLGNEQFF.

V and J are TRBV29-1 and TRBJ1-1; no reliable D call. From germline, CDR1 is SQVTM and CDR2 ANQGSEA. V gave up 7 bases and J gave up 0 bases, with 15 bases separating them. The CDR3 sequence is 14 residues long. The CDR3 nucleotides read TGCAGCGGACGTTTACAGAGACTGAACACTGAAGCTTTCTTT. It is translated as CSGRLQRLNTEAFF.

V usage is TRBV6-5 and J usage is TRBJ1-5; a weak D match, TRBD1 (5 bases). The CDR3 contains 13 residues. CDR1 is MNHEY, CDR2 SVGAGI, per germline. V was clipped by 11 bases and J by 7 bases, with 18 bases between them. CDR3 sequence reads: CARLSGRRQPQHF. The CDR3 nucleotides are TGTGCCCGCCTTTCAGGGAGGAGACAGCCCCAGCATTTT.

V gene TRBV28 combines with J gene TRBJ2-4; 7 nucleotides align to TRBD1. The CDR3 contains 14 residues. CDR1 is MDHEN, CDR2 SYDVKM, per germline. With 8 bases clipped from V and 6 bases from J, the junction kept 10 bases outside the gene matches. This CDR3 is CASSRQGGGNIQYF. CDR3 nucleotides: TGTGCCAGCTCTAGACAGGGTGGAGGAAACATTCAGTACTTC.

The J gene is TRBJ2-1, the V gene TRBV15, with 11 positions matching TRBD2. V dropped 0 bases and J dropped 6; count of bases not matched to a gene: 7. This CDR3 contains 17 residues. From germline, CDR1 is LNHNV and CDR2 YYDKDF (reference sequence). The CDR3 reads CATSRDLAGGWGNEQFF. The DNA of the CDR3 is TGTGCCACCAGCAGAGATTTAGCGGGAGGGTGGGGCAATGAGCAGTTCTTC.

The gene calls are TRBV11-3 and TRBJ2-6, with a tentative D call TRBD1 (6 bases). The CDR3 consists of 16 residues. V dropped 2 bases and J dropped 2 bases, with 10 bases sitting between them. The V gene's germline CDR1 is SGHNT and CDR2 YENEEA. CDR3 sequence: CASSLLSGAGANVLTF. The CDR3 DNA is TGTGCCAGCAGCTTACTATCAGGGGCTGGGGCCAACGTCCTGACTTTC.

V usage is TRBV5-1 and J usage is TRBJ2-5; TRBD2 agrees at 8 bases. V shed 0 bases and J 5 bases; nucleotides not matched to a gene: 9. Germline CDR1 is SGHRS and CDR2 is YFSETQ. CDR3 size: 16 residues. The DNA for the CDR3 is TGCGCCAGCAGCTTGGGACCGCGGGGGGAGGTGGAGACCCAGTACTTC. Translating it yields CASSLGPRGEVETQYF.

CDR3 in amino acids: CASSEGGRANYGYTF. The CDR3 coding sequence is TGTGCCAGCAGTGAAGGGGGAAGAGCTAACTATGGCTACACCTTC. The chain is built from TRBV6-1 and TRBJ1-2, with no clear D. With 1 base removed from V and 0 bases from J, the gap between germline ends came to 9 bases. The CDR3 spans 15 residues. Germline lookup yields CDR1 MNHNS and CDR2 SASEGT.

The J gene is TRBJ1-1, the V gene TRBV6-5, with a tentative D call TRBD1 (6 bases). This CDR3 has 15 residues. Germline assignment: CDR1 MNHEY and CDR2 SVGAGI. V was shortened by 7 bases and J by 1 base, with 16 bases between the two germline ends. The CDR3: CASIPRRGGNTEAFF. The CDR3 region has the DNA TGTGCCAGCATTCCCCGGCGAGGGGGGAACACTGAAGCTTTCTTT.

This sequence joins TRBV5-1 and TRBJ1-1, with D possibly being TRBD1 (5 bases). Germline V gene data show CDR1 as SGHRS and CDR2 as YFSETQ. V was shortened by 4 bases and J by 0 bases, with 31 bases between the two germline ends. This CDR3 spans 21 amino acids. Here the CDR3 DNA reads TGCGCCAGCAGCCCTGCTCGCCACGGGTGGCAGGGTACGGGCATGAACACTGAAGCTTTCTTT. Residues: CASSPARHGWQGTGMNTEAFF. The full variable domain, with the rest looked up from reference TRBV5-1 and TRBJ1-1, is KAGVTQTPRYLIKTRGQQVTLSCSPISGHRSVSWYQQTPGQGLQFLFEYFSETQRNKGNFPGRFSGRQFSNSRSEMNVSTLELGDSALYLCASSPARHGWQGTGMNTEAFFGQGTRLTVV.

The chain couples TRBV13 to TRBJ2-5; TRBD2 matches at 8 bases. The CDR3 extends over 16 amino acids. The V and J ends lost 4 bases and 3 bases, in that order; junction bases with no gene match: 10. CDR1 is PRHDT and CDR2 is FYEKMQ in the germline V gene (reference sequence). CDR3 sequence (DNA): TGTGCCAGCAGCTCCCCGATTCGGGAGGGAGAAGAGACCCAGTACTTC. This codes for CASSSPIREGEETQYF.

The genes are TRBV2 and TRBJ1-5; D call uncertain. This CDR3 is built from 13 residues. Looked up from germline, CDR1 is SNHLY and CDR2 is FYNNEI. V lost 4 bases to trimming and J lost 8 bases, with 12 bases between them. The CDR3 sequence is CASSASPSKPQHF. DNA of the CDR3: TGTGCCAGCAGTGCTAGCCCGTCTAAGCCCCAGCATTTT.

V and J are TRBV7-9 and TRBJ1-1; 7 bases are a match to TRBD1. Trimming removed 6 bases from V and 4 bases from J; junction bases left unmatched: 11. The CDR3 is 15 amino acids. Germline values: CDR1 SEHNR, CDR2 FQNEAQ (reference sequence). The CDR3 coding sequence is TGTGCCAGCAGTCCGCGAGACAGGGTCGGCACTGAAGCTTTCTTT. It translates to CASSPRDRVGTEAFF. Together with reference TRBV7-9 and TRBJ1-1, the CDR3 gives the full variable domain: DTGVSQNPRHKITKRGQNVTFRCDPISEHNRLYWYRQTLGQGPEFLTYFQNEAQLEKSRLLSDRFSAERPKGSFSTLEIQRTEQGDSAMYLCASSPRDRVGTEAFFGQGTRLTVV.